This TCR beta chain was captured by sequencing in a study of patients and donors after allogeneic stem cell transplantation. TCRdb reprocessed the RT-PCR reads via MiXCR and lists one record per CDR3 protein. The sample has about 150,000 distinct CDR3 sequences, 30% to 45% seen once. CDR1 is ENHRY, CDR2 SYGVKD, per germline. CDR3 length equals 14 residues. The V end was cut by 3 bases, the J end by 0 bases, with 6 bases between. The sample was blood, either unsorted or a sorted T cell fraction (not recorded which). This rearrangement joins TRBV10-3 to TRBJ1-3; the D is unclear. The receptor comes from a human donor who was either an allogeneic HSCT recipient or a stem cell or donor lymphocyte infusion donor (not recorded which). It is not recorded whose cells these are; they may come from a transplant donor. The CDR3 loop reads CAISDGSSGNTIYF. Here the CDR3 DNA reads TGTGCCATCAGTGACGGCAGCTCTGGAAACACCATATATTTT.